This T cell receptor beta chain emerged from a study of blood T cell repertoires in COVID-19. Study overall: Samples representing acute and convalescent COVID-19 were sourced from the United States, Italy and Spain. Sources were T cells, B-cell-depleted T cells, or PBMCs; the material itself was cDNA or gDNA.

This CDR3 region has 16 residues. The junction had 10 bases not matched to a gene; V was cut back by 2 bases and J by 3 bases. Germline CDR1 MDHEN, CDR2 SYDVKM. In the source study's methods: Amplification from reference gene primers served as the basis for estimated nucleated cell counts. Assay used: immunoSEQ multiplex PCR; TCRdb lists only in-frame clones, some missing. D and trimming come from the DNA, and the V and J calls and clone size come from that table. This sample yields under 130,000 clones, of which roughly nine tenths are seen a single time; about a third belongs to the top ten. The rearrangement uses TRBV28 and TRBJ2-7, with 7 nucleotides matching TRBD1. The sequenced sample was peripheral blood. This TCR was sampled from an elderly woman with acute or convalescent COVID-19. CDR3 DNA sequence: TGTGCCAGCAGTTTAGGACAGGTTGCTTGGGGCTACGAGCAGTACTTC. Translating gives CASSLGQVAWGYEQYF.